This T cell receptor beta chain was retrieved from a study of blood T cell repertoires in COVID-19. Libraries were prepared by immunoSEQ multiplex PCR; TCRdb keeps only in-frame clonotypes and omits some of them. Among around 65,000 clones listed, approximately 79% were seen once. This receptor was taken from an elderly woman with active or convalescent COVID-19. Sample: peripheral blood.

The CDR3 loop is CASSLEGDEAFF. The CDR3 coding sequence is TGCGCCAGCAGCTTGGAAGGGGATGAAGCTTTCTTT. This sequence joins TRBV5-1 and TRBJ1-1; possible D gene TRBD1, 5 bases. Germline V gene sequence: CDR1 SGHRS, CDR2 YFSETQ. The CDR3 covers 12 residues. V was trimmed by 0 bases and J by 7 bases, leaving 7 bases between them.